Below, 32 T cell receptor beta chains from the same sample are listed, as sequenced in a study of blood T cell repertoires in COVID-19. TCRdb's copy holds only in-frame clones and misses some; the assay was immunoSEQ multiplex PCR. This table has about 220,000 clones, roughly 80% appearing once. Sequencing was done on a sample of peripheral blood. The receptors shown here come from a human donor in a cohort sampled during active COVID-19.

V usage is TRBV24-1 and J usage is TRBJ1-2; 8 positions match TRBD1. V lost 3 bases to trimming and J lost 0 bases; unmatched junction nucleotides: 2. This CDR3 region has 15 residues. Germline CDR1 reads KGHDR; CDR2 reads SFDVKD. Here the CDR3 DNA reads TGTGCCACCAGTGATCCAGGGGGCTCTAACTATGGCTACACCTTC. Its translation: CATSDPGGSNYGYTF.

The chain recombines TRBV15 with TRBJ2-2; no definite D call. Per the germline V gene, CDR1 is LNHNV and CDR2 is YYDKDF (reference sequence). CDR3 length: 16 residues. The V end was cut by 1 base, the J end by 4 bases, with 13 bases between. The CDR3 DNA follows: TGTGCCACCAGCAGAGGCAGGTCCTTTGGCACCGGGGAGCTGTTTTTT. Translating it yields CATSRGRSFGTGELFF.

V and J are TRBV6-2 or TRBV6-3 and TRBJ2-1; TRBD2 matches at 11 bases. The V and J ends lost 4 bases and 6 bases, in that order; junction bases with no gene match: 5. The germline gives CDR1 MNHEY, CDR2 SVGEGT. The CDR3 extends over 15 amino acids. The CDR3 DNA follows: TGTGCCAGCAGTTCCCTAGCGGGAGGAGGCAATGAGCAGTTCTTC. It yields the protein CASSSLAGGGNEQFF.

This clone was found a few times. V usage is TRBV28 and J usage is TRBJ1-2; possibly TRBD1 for D (6 bases). In germline, CDR1 is MDHEN, CDR2 SYDVKM. There are 14 residues in the CDR3. Trimming removed 6 bases at V and 3 bases at J, with 14 bases between. The CDR3 DNA is TGTGCCAGCAGCACCACAGGGTTTGACTATGGCTACACCTTC. Amino acids: CASSTTGFDYGYTF.

This clone appeared a single time. Here the CDR3 DNA reads TGTGCCAGCATCGTTACGAACACCGGGGAGCTGTTTTTT. Encoded protein: CASIVTNTGELFF. V gene TRBV27 combines with J gene TRBJ2-2; D remains unclear. The CDR3 covers 13 residues. Per the germline V gene, CDR1 is MNHEY and CDR2 is SMNVEV (reference sequence). Deletions cut 7 bases from V and 0 bases from J, with 6 bases between.

This clone appeared a single time. The chain is built from TRBV6-5 and TRBJ1-2; 8 nucleotides line up with TRBD1. The V and J ends lost 4 bases and 4 bases, in that order; junction bases with no gene match: 8. Per the germline V gene, CDR1 is MNHEY and CDR2 is SVGAGI. This CDR3 comprises 15 residues. The CDR3 sequence is CASSSGTGSIYGYTF. For the CDR3, the DNA is TGTGCCAGCAGTTCCGGGACAGGCAGTATCTATGGCTACACCTTC.

The chain couples TRBV5-4 to TRBJ2-1, with 11 nucleotides matching TRBD2. The CDR3 contains 16 residues. V dropped 4 bases and J dropped 8; count of bases not matched to a gene: 11. CDR1 and CDR2 from the germline V gene are SGHNT and YYREEE (reference sequence). The CDR3 sequence is CASSAPLAGAGDEQFF. As DNA, the CDR3 is TGTGCCAGCAGCGCCCCACTAGCGGGGGCGGGGGATGAGCAGTTCTTC.

The gene calls are TRBV5-1 and TRBJ2-1, with 15 bases identical to TRBD2. The junction had 2 bases not matched to a gene; V was cut back by 4 bases and J by 0 bases. The CDR3 runs to 17 residues. Germline lookup yields CDR1 SGHRS and CDR2 YFSETQ. The CDR3 DNA reads as TGCGCCAGCAGCCCGGGACTAGCGGGAGGCTCCTACAATGAGCAGTTCTTC. Protein product: CASSPGLAGGSYNEQFF.

This chain joins TRBV9 and TRBJ1-6; D might be TRBD1 (5 bases). The germline V gene encodes CDR1 SGDLS and CDR2 YYNGEE. V was clipped by 0 bases and J by 4 bases, with 14 bases between them. The CDR3 loop spans 17 amino acids. The CDR3 loop is CASSVEGLRGYNSPLHF. The CDR3 DNA reads TGTGCCAGCAGCGTAGAGGGCCTCCGGGGGTATAATTCACCCCTCCACTTT.

This clone has at least ten counts. V is TRBV27 and J is TRBJ2-1; D might be TRBD2 (6 bases). The ends were cut back, 3 bases at V and 8 bases at J, with 14 bases in the middle. This CDR3 comprises 14 residues. The germline V gene encodes CDR1 MNHEY and CDR2 SMNVEV (reference sequence). This CDR3 is CASSFRDGGDEQFF. The CDR3 region has the DNA TGTGCCAGCAGTTTTCGGGACGGAGGGGATGAGCAGTTCTTC.

The J gene is TRBJ2-7, the V gene TRBV7-2, with 9 bases matching TRBD1. The V segment lost 5 bases and the J segment 6 bases; nucleotides outside the gene matches: 8. Germline lookup yields CDR1 SGHTA and CDR2 FQGNSA. The CDR3 loop spans 14 amino acids. The CDR3 is CASSPRTGASEQYF. The CDR3 nucleotides are TGTGCCAGCAGCCCGCGGACAGGGGCAAGCGAGCAGTACTTC.

The genes are TRBV5-1 and TRBJ2-7, with 7 bases aligning to TRBD2. CDR3 length equals 15 residues. Germline assignment: CDR1 SGHRS and CDR2 YFSETQ. The trim removed 0 bases at V and 0 bases at J, leaving 3 bases unmatched. Here the CDR3 DNA reads TGCGCCAGCAGCTTGGACGGGAGGAGCTCCTACGAGCAGTACTTC. Translation: CASSLDGRSSYEQYF.

This rearrangement joins TRBV11-2 to TRBJ1-6; 7 positions agree with TRBD1. Unmatched junction bases numbered 2, after V lost 3 bases and J lost 9 bases. The CDR3 contains 13 residues. Germline assignment: CDR1 SGHAT and CDR2 FQNNGV. CDR3 in amino acids: CASSFYRGSPLHF. CDR3 bases: TGTGCCAGCAGCTTTTACAGGGGTTCACCCCTCCACTTT.

This clone was seen a handful of times. The V call is TRBV9, the J call TRBJ1-1; TRBD1 aligns across 12 bases. Germline-derived CDR1 and CDR2 are SGDLS and YYNGEE. This CDR3 is 17 amino acids long. Unmatched junction bases numbered 12, after V lost 3 bases and J lost 6 bases. The CDR3 bases are TGTGCCAGCAGCGCCCAAGGGACAGGGGGCCGTAGGGCTGAAGCTTTCTTT. Translation gives CASSAQGTGGRRAEAFF.

The chain combines TRBV6-2 or TRBV6-3 with TRBJ2-2; 16 nucleotides align to TRBD2. The CDR3 consists of 19 residues. V was clipped by 4 bases and J by 3 bases; unmatched bases: 8. The V gene's germline CDR1 is MNHEY and CDR2 SVGEGT. CDR3 DNA: TGTGCCAGCAGTTCCCACCGGGGACTAGCGGGAGGGTACACCGGGGAGCTGTTTTTT. Protein: CASSSHRGLAGGYTGELFF.

The rearrangement joins TRBV15 to TRBJ1-6; D is undetermined. CDR1 LNHNV and CDR2 YYDKDF come from the germline V gene (reference sequence). CDR3 size: 15 residues. Trimming cost V 1 base and J 0 bases, with 4 bases left between them. The CDR3 loop is CATSRASSYNSPLHF. The DNA of the CDR3 is TGTGCCACCAGCAGAGCGAGCTCCTATAATTCACCCCTCCACTTT. Filled out from reference TRBV15 and TRBJ1-6, the complete variable domain reads DAMVIQNPRYQVTQFGKPVTLSCSQTLNHNVMYWYQQKSSQAPKLLFHYYDKDFNNEADTPDNFQSRRPNTSFCFLDIRSPGLGDTAMYLCATSRASSYNSPLHFGNGTRLTVT.

The chain employs TRBV29-1 and TRBJ2-1; 8 positions agree with TRBD1. There are 14 residues in the CDR3. From germline, CDR1 is SQVTM and CDR2 ANQGSEA. V dropped 6 bases and J dropped 0; count of bases not matched to a gene: 4. The CDR3: CSVWTGSSYNEQFF. CDR3 nucleotides: TGCAGCGTCTGGACAGGGAGCTCCTACAATGAGCAGTTCTTC.

The chain uses TRBV6-4 and TRBJ1-5, with D perhaps matching TRBD1 (5 bases). The germline V gene has CDR1 MRHNA and CDR2 SNTAGT. The V gene lost 7 bases and the J gene lost 1 base, with 17 bases spanning the gap. CDR3 length: 16 amino acids. The CDR3 DNA follows: TGTGCCAGCATCTGGGGCCAGGAGGGAAGCAATCAGCCCCAGCATTTT. Its translation is CASIWGQEGSNQPQHF.

The chain combines TRBV6-5 with TRBJ2-6, with TRBD1 as a possible D gene (6 bases). Germline CDR1 is MNHEY and CDR2 is SVGAGI. Deletions cut 4 bases from V and 2 bases from J, with 12 bases between. This CDR3 region has 16 residues. The CDR3 bases are TGTGCCAGCAGTTCACAGGGCTCGGCTGGGGCCAACGTCCTGACTTTC. Protein product: CASSSQGSAGANVLTF.

The rearrangement uses TRBV7-2 and TRBJ1-3, with a tentative D call TRBD1 (5 bases). The CDR3 is 13 residues long. V lost 1 base, J lost 9 bases, and 10 bases lay in between. Per germline, CDR1 SGHTA and CDR2 FQGNSA. This chain's CDR3 is CASSLGGVSTIYF. As DNA, the CDR3 is TGTGCCAGCAGCTTAGGGGGGGTGAGCACCATATATTTT.

The count of this clone is one. The chain employs TRBV15 and TRBJ2-2, with 11 bases matching TRBD1. Germline-derived CDR1 and CDR2 are LNHNV and YYDKDF (reference sequence). The CDR3 extends over 16 amino acids. The junction had 2 bases not matched to a gene; V was cut back by 1 base and J by 4 bases. CDR3 sequence (DNA): TGTGCCACCAGCAGAGTGGGACAGGGGGGCACCGGGGAGCTGTTTTTT. Its protein is CATSRVGQGGTGELFF.

The V and J genes are TRBV24-1 and TRBJ2-1; 9 nucleotides match TRBD2. With V trimmed by 4 bases and J by 7 bases, 10 bases remained unmatched. This CDR3 comprises 16 residues. CDR1 KGHDR and CDR2 SFDVKD come from the germline V gene. The CDR3 spells CATSESSGTGRNEQFF. CDR3 coding DNA: TGTGCCACCAGTGAGTCTAGCGGGACGGGGCGTAATGAGCAGTTCTTC.

This rearrangement joins TRBV29-1 to TRBJ2-1, with D uncertain. Germline assignment: CDR1 SQVTM and CDR2 ANQGSEA. V lost 4 bases to trimming and J lost 4 bases, with 17 bases between them. The CDR3 has 15 amino acids. For the CDR3, the DNA is TGCAGCGTTGGAGGAGTCAGAGCCTTTTACAATGAGCAGTTCTTC. The encoded protein is CSVGGVRAFYNEQFF.

The CDR3 here is CASSGYGRSGELFF. The CDR3 bases are TGTGCCAGCAGCGGATACGGGAGGTCCGGGGAGCTGTTTTTT. The chain employs TRBV6-5 and TRBJ2-2; 7 positions agree with TRBD2. The CDR3 is made up of 14 amino acids. In germline, CDR1 is MNHEY, CDR2 SVGAGI. After removal of 6 bases from V and 6 bases from J, the junction contained 7 bases not matched to a gene.

J is TRBJ2-7 and V is TRBV11-2, with a possible D match to TRBD1 (6 bases). V was cut by 4 bases and J by 2 bases, with 15 bases left in between. Germline V gene sequence: CDR1 SGHAT, CDR2 FQNNGV. The CDR3 is 15 amino acids. The CDR3: CASSYTTGPTYEQYF. CDR3 DNA sequence: TGTGCCAGCAGCTATACGACAGGACCGACCTACGAGCAGTACTTC. Supplemented by reference TRBV11-2 and TRBJ2-7, the full variable domain reads EAGVAQSPRYKIIEKRQSVAFWCNPISGHATLYWYQQILGQGPKLLIQFQNNGVVDDSQLPKDRFSAERLKGVDSTLKIQPAKLEDSAVYLCASSYTTGPTYEQYFGPGTRLTVT.

This chain links TRBV3-1 (or the pseudogene TRBV3-2) with TRBJ1-2; tentative D call: TRBD1 (5 bases). The CDR3 loop spans 13 amino acids. Per the germline V gene, CDR1 is LGHDT and CDR2 is YNNKEL (reference sequence). The V end was cut by 1 base, the J end by 6 bases, with 9 bases between. The CDR3, as DNA: TGTGCCAGCAGCCAAGTCGACAGCCATGGCTACACCTTC. Translating gives CASSQVDSHGYTF.

The chain employs TRBV6-5 and TRBJ1-1, with D maybe TRBD1 (5 bases). The germline V gene encodes CDR1 MNHEY and CDR2 SVGAGI. This CDR3 contains 15 residues. The V gene lost 2 bases and the J gene lost 4 bases, with 14 bases spanning the gap. The CDR3: CASSYRGQTGTEAFF. The CDR3 DNA follows: TGTGCCAGCAGTTACAGGGGTCAGACGGGCACTGAAGCTTTCTTT.

CDR3 DNA: TGTGCCTGGAGTGTAATGACTAGCGCCAAAGAGACCCAGTACTTC. Protein: CAWSVMTSAKETQYF. V usage is TRBV30 and J usage is TRBJ2-5; 8 nucleotides match TRBD2. The CDR3 totals 15 residues. The germline CDR1 and CDR2 sequences are GTSNPN and SVGIG (reference sequence). The junction had 6 bases not matched to a gene; V was cut back by 0 bases and J by 3 bases. Looking up the rest from reference TRBV30 and TRBJ2-5 gives the full variable domain: SQTIHQWPATLVQPVGSPLSLECTVEGTSNPNLYWYRQAAGRGLQLLFYSVGIGQISSEVPQNLSASRPQDRQFILSSKKLLLSDSGFYLCAWSVMTSAKETQYFGPGTRLLVL.

The chain is built from TRBV3-1 (or the pseudogene TRBV3-2) and TRBJ2-7; 9 bases are a match to TRBD1. This CDR3 spans 14 amino acids. The V segment lost 6 bases and the J segment 6 bases; nucleotides outside the gene matches: 9. Per germline, CDR1 LGHDT and CDR2 YNNKEL (reference sequence). CDR3 sequence: CASSRTGTGSEQYF. CDR3 nucleotide sequence: TGTGCCAGCAGTCGGACCGGGACAGGGTCCGAGCAGTACTTC.

Regarding this clone: At one end the junction does not follow the germline gene, possibly because of a read error. The gene calls are TRBV5-1 and TRBJ2-7, with a possible D match to TRBD1 (5 bases). The CDR3 is 12 amino acids. CDR1 is SGHRS and CDR2 is YFSETQ in the germline V gene. The CDR3 nucleotides are TGCGCCACCAGCGACAGTACGGACGAGCAGTACTTC. Its protein is CATSDSTDEQYF.

The chain employs TRBV28 and TRBJ2-7, with D possibly being TRBD1 (6 bases). CDR1 is MDHEN, CDR2 SYDVKM, per germline. Trimming removed 1 base from V and 5 bases from J, with 9 bases in between. The CDR3 contains 13 residues. CDR3 nucleotide sequence: TGTGCCAGCAGTTTATCGACAGGCAACGAGCAGTACTTC. This encodes CASSLSTGNEQYF.

This chain joins TRBV7-8 and TRBJ2-5; 15 bases line up with TRBD2. V lost 5 bases and J lost 4; bases outside the gene matches: 11. CDR1 and CDR2 (germline): SGHVS, FQNEAQ. This CDR3 is built from 18 residues. The CDR3 nucleotides are TGTGCCAGCAGCCCCTGGACTAGCGGGAGGGCGAGTGGAGAGACCCAGTACTTC. Translating it yields CASSPWTSGRASGETQYF.